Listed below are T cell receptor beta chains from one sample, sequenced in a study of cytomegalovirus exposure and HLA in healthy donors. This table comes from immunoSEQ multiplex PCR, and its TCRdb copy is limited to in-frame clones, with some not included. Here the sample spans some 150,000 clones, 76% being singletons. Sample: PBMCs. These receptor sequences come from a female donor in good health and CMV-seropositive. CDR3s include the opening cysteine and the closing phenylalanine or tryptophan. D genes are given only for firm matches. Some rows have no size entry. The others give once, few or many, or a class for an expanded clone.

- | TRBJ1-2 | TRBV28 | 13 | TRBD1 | TGTGCCAGCAGTAAGACAGGGGCCTATGGCTACACCTTC | CASSKTGAYGYTF
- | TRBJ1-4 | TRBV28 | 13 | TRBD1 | TGTGCCAGCAGGGGACAGAGCAATGAAAAACTGTTTTTT | CASRGQSNEKLFF
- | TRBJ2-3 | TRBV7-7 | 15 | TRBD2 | TGTGCCAGCAGCCGTGGACTAGCGGGGTCGGATACGCAGTATTTT | CASSRGLAGSDTQYF
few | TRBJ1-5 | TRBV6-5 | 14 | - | TGTGCCAGCAGTTATAGCGCCAGGTTTCAGCCCCAGCATTTT | CASSYSARFQPQHF
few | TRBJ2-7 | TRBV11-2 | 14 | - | TGTGCCAGCAGCTTACTAGCAGCTACCTACGAGCAGTACTTC | CASSLLAATYEQYF
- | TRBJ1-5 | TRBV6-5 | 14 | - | TGTGCCAGCAGACGCGCAGGGAACAATCAGCCCCAGCATTTT | CASRRAGNNQPQHF
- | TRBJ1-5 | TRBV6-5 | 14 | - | TGTGACAGCAGTTACTCGAGAGCGAATCAGCCCCAGCATTTT | CDSSYSRANQPQHF
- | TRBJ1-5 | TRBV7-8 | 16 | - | TGTGCCAGCAGCTTAGGGGGAGTCTATAGCAATCAGCCCCAGCATTTT | CASSLGGVYSNQPQHF
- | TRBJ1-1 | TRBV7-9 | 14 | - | TGTGCCAGCAGCTTACGGGGTTTGAACACTGAAGCTTTCTTT | CASSLRGLNTEAFF
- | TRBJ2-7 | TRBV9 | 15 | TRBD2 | TGTGCCAGCAGCGTAGATCCTAGCGGGGCTTACGAGCAGTACTTC | CASSVDPSGAYEQYF
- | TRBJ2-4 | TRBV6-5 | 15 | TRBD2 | TGTGCCAGCAGTACCGGGACTAGCGGGATAAACATTCAGTACTTC | CASSTGTSGINIQYF
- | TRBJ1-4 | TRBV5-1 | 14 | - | TGCGCCAGCAGCTTATTCGGGGCGGGAGAAAAACTGTTTTTT | CASSLFGAGEKLFF
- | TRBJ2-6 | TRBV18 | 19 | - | TGTGCCAGCTCACCGGTGTCAAGGGGCGCAATTAATGGGGCCAACGTCCTGACTTTC | CASSPVSRGAINGANVLTF
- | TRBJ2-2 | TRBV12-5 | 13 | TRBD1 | TGTGCTAGTGGTGACAGGGTCCCCGGGGAGCTGTTTTTT | CASGDRVPGELFF
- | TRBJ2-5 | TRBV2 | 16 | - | TGTGCCAGCAGTGAACTAGGGCGGGCCCGGGGGGAGACCCAGTACTTC | CASSELGRARGETQYF
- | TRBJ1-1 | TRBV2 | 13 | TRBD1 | TGTGCCAGCATGAGACAGGGAAACACTGAAGCTTTCTTT | CASMRQGNTEAFF
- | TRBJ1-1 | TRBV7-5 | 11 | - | TGTGCCAGAAGCTTAAACAGTGAAGCTTTCTTT | CARSLNSEAFF
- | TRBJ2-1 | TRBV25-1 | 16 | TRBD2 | TGTGCCAGCAGTGAGTCTAGCGGGACAATTTACAATGAGCAGTTCTTC | CASSESSGTIYNEQFF
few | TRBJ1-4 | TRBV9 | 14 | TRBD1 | TGTGCCAGCAGCGTAGGACAGGGTGCTGAAAAACTGTTTTTT | CASSVGQGAEKLFF
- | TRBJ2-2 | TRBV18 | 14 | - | TGTGCCAGCTCGGGCCCGTTAAACACCGGGGAGCTGTTTTTT | CASSGPLNTGELFF
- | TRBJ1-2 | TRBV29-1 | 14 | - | TGCAGCGTGGTAGGGGGGGGGCGTAACTATGGCTACACCTTC | CSVVGGGRNYGYTF
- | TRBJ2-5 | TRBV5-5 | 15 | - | TGTGCCAGCAAGTCGTCTGCGGGGGCGCGTGAGACCCAGTACTTC | CASKSSAGARETQYF
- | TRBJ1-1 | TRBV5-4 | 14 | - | TGTGCCAGCAGCTTGGGAGGGTGGAGCACTGAAGCTTTCTTT | CASSLGGWSTEAFF
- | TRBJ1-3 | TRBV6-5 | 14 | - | TGTACCAGCTCCGCGGGGGACTCTGGAAACACCATATATTTT | CTSSAGDSGNTIYF
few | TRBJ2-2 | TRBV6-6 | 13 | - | TGTGCCAGCGCGTGGGGCCCCACCGGGGAGCTGTTTTTT | CASAWGPTGELFF
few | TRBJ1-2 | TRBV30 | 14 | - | TGTGCCTGGAGGCGTAAGGACAGAAGCTATGGCTACACCTTC | CAWRRKDRSYGYTF
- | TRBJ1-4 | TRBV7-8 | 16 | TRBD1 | TGTGCCAGCAGCCTGGAGGGGACAGGGGTGGGGGAAAAACTGTTTTTT | CASSLEGTGVGEKLFF
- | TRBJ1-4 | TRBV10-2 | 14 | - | TGCGCCAGCAGTGGGACAGAAACTAATGAAAAACTGTTTTTT | CASSGTETNEKLFF
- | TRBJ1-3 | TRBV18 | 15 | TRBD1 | TGTGCCAGCTCACCCGGGACAGGTTCGGGAAACACCATATATTTT | CASSPGTGSGNTIYF
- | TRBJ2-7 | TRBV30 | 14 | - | TGTGCCTGGAGACGGAGGGAGTTTGGCTACGAGCAGTACTTC | CAWRRREFGYEQYF
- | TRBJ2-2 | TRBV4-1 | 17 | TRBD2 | TGCGCCAGCAGCACCTGGACTAGCGGGGGATACACCGGGGAGCTGTTTTTT | CASSTWTSGGYTGELFF
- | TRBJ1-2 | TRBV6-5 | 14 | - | TGTGCCAGCAGTTTGAGAGGGCAAGGCTATGGCTACACCTTC | CASSLRGQGYGYTF
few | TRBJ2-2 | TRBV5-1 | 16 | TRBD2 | TGCGCCAGCAGCTTACAGCGGGGGCCGAACACCGGGGAGCTGTTTTTT | CASSLQRGPNTGELFF
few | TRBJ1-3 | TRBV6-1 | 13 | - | TGTGCCACCTCACTGGTCTCTGGAAACACCATATATTTT | CATSLVSGNTIYF
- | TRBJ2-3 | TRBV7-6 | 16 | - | TGTGCCAGCAGCTTAGGCCCTCATCACGGGACAGATACGCAGTATTTT | CASSLGPHHGTDTQYF
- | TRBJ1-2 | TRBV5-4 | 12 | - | TGTGCCAGCAGCTTGGATGTCTATAGCTACACCTTC | CASSLDVYSYTF
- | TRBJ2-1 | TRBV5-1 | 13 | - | TGCGCCAGCAGCTTGAGGGGTATCAATGAGCAGTTCTTC | CASSLRGINEQFF
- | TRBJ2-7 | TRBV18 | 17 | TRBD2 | TGTGCCAGCTCACCATCGGGGCTTAGCGGGGGGCTGCTCGAGCAGTACTTC | CASSPSGLSGGLLEQYF
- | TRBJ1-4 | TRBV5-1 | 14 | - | TGCGCCAGCCGAAAAGACACAACTAATGAAAAACTGTTTTTT | CASRKDTTNEKLFF